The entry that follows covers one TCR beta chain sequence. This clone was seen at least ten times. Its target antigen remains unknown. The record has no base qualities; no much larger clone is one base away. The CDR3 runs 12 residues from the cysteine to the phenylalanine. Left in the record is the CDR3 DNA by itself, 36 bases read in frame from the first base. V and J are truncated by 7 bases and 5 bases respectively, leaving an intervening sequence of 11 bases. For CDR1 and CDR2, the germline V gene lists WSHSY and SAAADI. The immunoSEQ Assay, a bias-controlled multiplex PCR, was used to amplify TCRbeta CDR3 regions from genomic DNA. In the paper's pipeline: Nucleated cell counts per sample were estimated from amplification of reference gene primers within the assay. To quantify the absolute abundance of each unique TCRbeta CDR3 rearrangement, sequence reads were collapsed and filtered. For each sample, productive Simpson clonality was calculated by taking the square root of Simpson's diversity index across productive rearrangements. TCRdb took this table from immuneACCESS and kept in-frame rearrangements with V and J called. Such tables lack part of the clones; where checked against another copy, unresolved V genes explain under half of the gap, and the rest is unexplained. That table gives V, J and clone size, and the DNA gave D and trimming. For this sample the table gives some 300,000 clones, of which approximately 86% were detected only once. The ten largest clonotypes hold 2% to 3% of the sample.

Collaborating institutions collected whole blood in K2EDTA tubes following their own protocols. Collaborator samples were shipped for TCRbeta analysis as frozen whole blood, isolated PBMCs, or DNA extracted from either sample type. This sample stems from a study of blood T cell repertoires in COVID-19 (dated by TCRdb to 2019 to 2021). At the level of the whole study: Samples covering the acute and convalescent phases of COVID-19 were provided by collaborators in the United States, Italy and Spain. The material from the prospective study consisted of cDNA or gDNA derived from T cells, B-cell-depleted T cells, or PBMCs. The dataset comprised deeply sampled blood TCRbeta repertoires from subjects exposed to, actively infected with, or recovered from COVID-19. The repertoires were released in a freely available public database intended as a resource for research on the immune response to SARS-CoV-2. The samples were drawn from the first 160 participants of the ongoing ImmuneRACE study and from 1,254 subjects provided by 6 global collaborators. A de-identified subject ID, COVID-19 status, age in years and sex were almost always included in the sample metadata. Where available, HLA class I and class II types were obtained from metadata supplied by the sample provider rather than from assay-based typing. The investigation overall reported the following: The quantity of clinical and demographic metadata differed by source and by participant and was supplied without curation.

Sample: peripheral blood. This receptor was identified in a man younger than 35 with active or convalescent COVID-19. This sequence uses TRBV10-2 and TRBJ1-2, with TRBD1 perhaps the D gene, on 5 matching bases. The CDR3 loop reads CASMVDSYGYTF. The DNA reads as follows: TGCGCCAGCATGGTCGACAGTTATGGCTACACCTTC.